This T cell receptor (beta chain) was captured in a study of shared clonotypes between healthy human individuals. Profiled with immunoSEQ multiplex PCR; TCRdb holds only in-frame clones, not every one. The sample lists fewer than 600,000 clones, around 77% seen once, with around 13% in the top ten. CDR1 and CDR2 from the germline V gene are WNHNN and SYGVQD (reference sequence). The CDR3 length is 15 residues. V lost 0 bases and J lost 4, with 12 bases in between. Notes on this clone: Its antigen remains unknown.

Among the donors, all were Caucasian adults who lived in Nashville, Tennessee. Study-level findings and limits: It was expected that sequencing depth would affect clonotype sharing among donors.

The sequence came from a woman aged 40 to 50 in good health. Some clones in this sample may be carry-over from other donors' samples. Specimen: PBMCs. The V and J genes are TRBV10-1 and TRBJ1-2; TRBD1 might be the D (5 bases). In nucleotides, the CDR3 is TGCGCCAGCAGTGAGTCTGAGGGGAGGATCTATGGCTACACCTTC. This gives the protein CASSESEGRIYGYTF.